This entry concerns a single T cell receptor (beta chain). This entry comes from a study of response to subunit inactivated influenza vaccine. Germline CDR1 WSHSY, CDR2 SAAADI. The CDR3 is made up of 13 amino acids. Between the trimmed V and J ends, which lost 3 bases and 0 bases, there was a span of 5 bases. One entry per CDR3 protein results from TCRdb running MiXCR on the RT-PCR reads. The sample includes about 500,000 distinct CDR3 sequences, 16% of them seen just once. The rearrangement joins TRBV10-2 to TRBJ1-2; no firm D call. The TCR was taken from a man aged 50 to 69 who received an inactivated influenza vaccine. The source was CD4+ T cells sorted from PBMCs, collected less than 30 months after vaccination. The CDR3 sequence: CASSDGSNYGYTF. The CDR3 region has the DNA TGCGCCAGCAGTGACGGATCTAACTATGGCTACACCTTC.